This T cell receptor (beta chain) derives from a study of shared clonotypes between healthy human individuals. Study-wide results and caveats: Among donors, sharing of clonotypes was expected to be affected by sequencing depth.

Worth noting for this clone: What it binds is unknown. This same CDR3 is encoded by further DNA sequences in the sample.

The data were produced by immunoSEQ multiplex PCR, yet TCRdb's version contains in-frame clones alone and is incomplete. The sample records 2,500,000 or so clones, just over 90% being singletons. Germline lookup yields CDR1 SNHLY and CDR2 FYNNEI. This CDR3 has 12 residues. With 6 bases clipped from V and 4 bases from J, the junction kept 0 bases outside the gene matches. The clonotype originates from a man aged 18 to 30 in good health. The chain has TRBV2 and TRBJ1-2; the match to TRBD1 covers 9 bases. Input material: naive CD4+ T cells sorted from blood. Noted subset: CD45RA+ positively selected. The CDR3 is CASRDRGYGYTF. CDR3 sequence (DNA): TGTGCCAGCAGGGACAGGGGCTATGGCTACACCTTC.